The 20 T cell receptor beta chains presented below share a single source sample, sequenced in a study of blood T cell repertoires in COVID-19 (TCRdb year 2020). Preparation of the library involved the immunoSEQ multiplex PCR assay. TCRdb took over this immuneACCESS table, retaining in-frame rearrangements with V and J assigned. Such tables are incomplete; in checked studies, under half of the missing clones stem from an unresolved V gene, and the remainder is unexplained. Present in this sample are more than 150,000 clones, approximately 80% of which were seen just once. The ten top clones hold more than 5.5% of the sample. Material: peripheral blood. The receptors originated from a human donor in a cohort sampled during active COVID-19.

This clone was recorded a few times. The chain couples TRBV10-3 to TRBJ1-1, with 8 positions matching TRBD1. Trimming at V came to 6 bases and at J to 1 base, leaving 4 bases not matched to a gene. Germline V lookup: CDR1 ENHRY, CDR2 SYGVKD. The CDR3 extends over 14 amino acids. CDR3 in amino acids: CAISGQGQNTEAFF. The CDR3 bases are TGTGCCATCAGCGGACAGGGACAGAACACTGAAGCTTTCTTT.

The V and J genes are TRBV5-8 and TRBJ1-2; no definite D call. Germline CDR1 reads SGHTS; CDR2 reads YDEGEE. V shed 2 bases and J shed 0 bases, with 11 bases lying between them. The CDR3 runs 15 residues. The DNA of the CDR3 is TGTGCCAGCAGCTTTACCCGGGGAACTAACTATGGCTACACCTTC. Translated, it gives CASSFTRGTNYGYTF.

The chain joins TRBV5-4 to TRBJ2-1, with D possibly being TRBD1 (6 bases). Germline CDR1 SGHNT, CDR2 YYREEE (reference sequence). The germline V and J ends were trimmed by 1 base and 0 bases, with 11 bases remaining between them. The CDR3 sequence is 16 residues long. The CDR3 spells CASSLSSGVSYNEQFF. The CDR3 coding sequence is TGTGCCAGCAGCTTGAGTTCAGGGGTCTCCTACAATGAGCAGTTCTTC.

The chain has TRBV19 and TRBJ1-3; D might be TRBD1 (6 bases). Germline CDR1 is LNHDA and CDR2 is SQIVND (reference sequence). V shed 9 bases and J shed 0 bases, with 15 bases lying between them. The CDR3 covers 15 residues. The CDR3 sequence is CASTTWDTSGNTIYF. In nucleotides, the CDR3 is TGTGCCAGCACCACTTGGGACACCTCTGGAAACACCATATATTTT. Full variable domain (remainder filled in from reference TRBV19 and TRBJ1-3): DGGITQSPKYLFRKEGQNVTLSCEQNLNHDAMYWYRQDPGQGLRLIYYSQIVNDFQKGDIAEGYSVSREKKESFPLTVTSAQKNPTAFYLCASTTWDTSGNTIYFGEGSWLTVV.

This chain links TRBV19 with TRBJ1-5; D is undetermined. Deletions cut 7 bases from V and 0 bases from J, with 4 bases between. Germline lookup yields CDR1 LNHDA and CDR2 SQIVND (reference sequence). This CDR3 has 12 residues. CDR3 residues: CASTYSNQPQHF. The CDR3 DNA sequence: TGTGCCAGTACTTATAGCAATCAGCCCCAGCATTTT.

V is TRBV6-2 or TRBV6-3 and J is TRBJ2-1; TRBD2 agrees at 8 bases. Germline CDR1 is MNHEY and CDR2 is SVGEGT. J lost 5 bases, V lost 6 bases, and 9 bases had no gene match. This CDR3 region has 15 residues. CDR3 sequence (DNA): TGTGCCAGCAGCCGATCCCCGCGGGGGGACAATGAGCAGTTCTTC. Encoded protein: CASSRSPRGDNEQFF.

J is TRBJ2-7 and V is TRBV27; D unclear. Trimming removed 4 bases at V and 3 bases at J, with 13 bases between. Germline V lookup: CDR1 MNHEY, CDR2 SMNVEV (reference sequence). The CDR3 covers 14 residues. The CDR3 loop reads CASSSGDLIYEQYF. Here the CDR3 DNA reads TGTGCCAGCAGTTCTGGAGACCTGATCTACGAGCAGTACTTC.

The chain joins TRBV12-3 or TRBV12-4 to TRBJ1-1; D is ambiguous. V was pared by 4 bases and J by 4 bases, with 10 bases between. This CDR3 is 13 amino acids long. The CDR3 reads CASSSLHGTEAFF. The CDR3 bases are TGTGCCAGCAGTTCCCTCCACGGCACTGAAGCTTTCTTT.

This clone was recorded once. V and J are TRBV13 and TRBJ2-7, with TRBD1 as a possible D gene (5 bases). CDR1 is PRHDT, CDR2 FYEKMQ, per germline (reference sequence). The CDR3 runs 14 residues. V was shortened by 2 bases and J by 2 bases, with 10 bases between the two germline ends. In nucleotides, the CDR3 is TGTGCCAGCAGCTTAAAGACAGCTACCTACGAGCAGTACTTC. Translation gives CASSLKTATYEQYF.

The chain combines TRBV7-9 with TRBJ1-1; TRBD1 matches at 12 bases. V lost 3 bases, J lost 1 base, and 3 bases stayed unmatched. Per germline, CDR1 SEHNR and CDR2 FQNEAQ (reference sequence). The CDR3 has 16 amino acids. In DNA form, the CDR3 reads TGTGCCAGCAGCTTGGGACAGGGGGCTGGGAACACTGAAGCTTTCTTT. This codes for CASSLGQGAGNTEAFF.

CDR3 nucleotides: TGTGCCAGCAGCAAAGGACAGGGGATGAACACTGAAGCTTTCTTT. Its translation: CASSKGQGMNTEAFF. The V and J genes are TRBV5-4 and TRBJ1-1; 9 bases map to TRBD1. V lost 4 bases, J lost 0 bases, and 4 bases stayed unmatched. The length of the CDR3 is 15 residues. The V gene's germline CDR1 is SGHNT and CDR2 YYREEE (reference sequence).

This clone is a singleton in its sample. The chain combines TRBV19 with TRBJ2-2; TRBD1 might be the D (5 bases). CDR1 is LNHDA, CDR2 SQIVND, per germline (reference sequence). The CDR3 totals 13 residues. V was trimmed by 3 bases and J by 6 bases, leaving 8 bases between them. The CDR3 DNA follows: TGTGCCAGTAGTATCAGGGATGCCGGGGAGCTGTTTTTT. This translates into CASSIRDAGELFF.

The chain uses TRBV7-9 and TRBJ1-4; the D gene is possibly TRBD1 (5 bases). The CDR3 has 15 residues. CDR1 is SEHNR and CDR2 is FQNEAQ in the germline V gene (reference sequence). The V gene lost 0 bases and the J gene lost 6 bases, with 11 bases spanning the gap. DNA for the CDR3: TGTGCCAGCAGCTTAGCAATTGGGGGGGATGAAAAACTGTTTTTT. This encodes CASSLAIGGDEKLFF.

The chain links TRBV20-1 to TRBJ1-2; D remains unclear. Germline V gene data show CDR1 as DFQATT and CDR2 as SNEGSKA (reference sequence). The length of the CDR3 is 13 residues. V was trimmed by 3 bases and J by 0 bases, leaving 8 bases between them. The CDR3 reads CSASNRANYGYTF. The CDR3 DNA reads TGCAGTGCTAGTAACAGAGCTAACTATGGCTACACCTTC.

This chain connects TRBV3-1 (or the pseudogene TRBV3-2) to TRBJ2-2; 14 bases line up with TRBD2. V was clipped by 4 bases and J by 1 base; unmatched bases: 8. The CDR3 totals 19 residues. Germline V gene lookup returns CDR1 LGHDT and CDR2 YNNKEL (reference sequence). The CDR3 here is CASSRRLAGGRMNTGELFF. The CDR3, as DNA: TGTGCCAGCAGCCGGCGACTAGCGGGGGGGAGAATGAACACCGGGGAGCTGTTTTTT.

This clone was detected only once. The rearrangement links TRBV19 to TRBJ2-3; possibly TRBD2 for D (5 bases). The CDR3 is 15 amino acids. Trimming took 10 bases from V and 0 from J, leaving 17 bases between them. CDR1 is LNHDA and CDR2 is SQIVND in the germline V gene (reference sequence). The CDR3 coding sequence is TGTGCCACTTCAGGTCGTCGCGGGAGCACAGATACGCAGTATTTT. Protein: CATSGRRGSTDTQYF.

J is TRBJ1-1 and V is TRBV2; D call uncertain. Germline CDR1 is SNHLY and CDR2 is FYNNEI. V was cut by 1 base and J by 1 base, with 7 bases left in between. The CDR3 consists of 14 residues. DNA of the CDR3: TGTGCCAGCAGTGAAGACGGGGAGAACACTGAAGCTTTCTTT. Its translation: CASSEDGENTEAFF.

V gene TRBV6-1 combines with J gene TRBJ1-3, with D perhaps TRBD1 (6 bases). CDR1 MNHNS and CDR2 SASEGT come from the germline V gene. V lost 1 base, J lost 8 bases, and 18 bases lay in between. This CDR3 has 16 amino acids. The CDR3: CASSEDRDLLGHTIYF. Written as DNA, the CDR3 is TGTGCCAGCAGTGAAGACAGGGATCTTTTGGGACACACCATATATTTT.

This clone showed up just a few times. This chain uses TRBV13 with TRBJ2-1; 13 nucleotides agree with TRBD2. Germline values: CDR1 PRHDT, CDR2 FYEKMQ (reference sequence). J gave up 4 bases and V 2 bases, and 8 bases lay outside the gene matches. CDR3 length: 18 residues. The CDR3 reads CASSLTPGLAGKYNEQFF. The CDR3 DNA follows: TGTGCCAGCAGCTTAACACCGGGACTAGCGGGGAAATACAATGAGCAGTTCTTC. Full variable domain (rest looked up from reference TRBV13 and TRBJ2-1): AAGVIQSPRHLIKEKRETATLKCYPIPRHDTVYWYQQGPGQDPQFLISFYEKMQSDKGSIPDRFSAQQFSDYHSELNMSSLELGDSALYFCASSLTPGLAGKYNEQFFGPGTRLTVL.

This clone was counted only a few times. This sequence joins TRBV6-2 or TRBV6-3 and TRBJ1-2; a possible D gene is TRBD1 (6 bases). In germline, CDR1 is MNHEY, CDR2 SVGEGT. The CDR3 has 14 residues. V dropped 5 bases and J dropped 2 bases, with 12 bases sitting between them. CDR3 residues: CASSRDTHNYGYTF. CDR3 DNA sequence: TGTGCCAGCAGTCGGGACACCCACAACTATGGCTACACCTTC.